This record covers a single T cell receptor (beta chain). The sample belongs to a study of blood T cells in healthy people across ages. Primed by a sample-barcoded 5' primer and a J-beta primer mix, a second PCR proceeded for 7 to 11 cycles. Using its own MiXCR run on the 5' RACE reads, TCRdb lists one record per CDR3 protein. This table has about 1 million distinct CDR3 sequences, 40% to 45% appearing once. The extraction recovered at least 5 micrograms of total RNA per sample. The receptor comes from a woman aged 55-70 years in good health. The sample taken for sequencing was blood.

The DNA for the CDR3 is TGTGCCAGCAGCTTTGGCAGGGGAAACTATGGCTACACCTTC. Amino acids: CASSFGRGNYGYTF. The chain carries TRBV5-5 and TRBJ1-2; maybe TRBD1 (6 bases). The CDR3 sequence is 14 residues long. CDR1 SGHKS and CDR2 YYEKEE come from the germline V gene (reference sequence). V was trimmed by 2 bases and J by 2 bases, leaving 10 bases between them.